This T cell receptor (beta chain) was sequenced for a study of blood T cell repertoires in COVID-19. Study in general: T cells, B-cell-depleted T cells, or PBMCs provided the cDNA or gDNA that served as material.

Profiling relied on immunoSEQ multiplex PCR, and the TCRdb table lists in-frame clones only, not all of them. Of around 450,000 clones detected, 87% appear once; the ten largest clones hold roughly 0.7%. Study members were between 18 and 89 years old and lived in about two dozen US regions. Participants' own reports of clinical history determined their cohort assignment. V was pared by 5 bases and J by 2 bases, with 16 bases between. The CDR3 is 15 residues long. Germline CDR1 reads MNHNY; CDR2 reads SVGAGI (reference sequence). The V gene is TRBV6-6, the J gene TRBJ2-7; weak D call: TRBD2 (6 bases). The specimen was PBMCs or T cells enriched from blood (not recorded which). The TCR sequence derives from a woman younger than 35 who had recovered from COVID-19. Here the CDR3 reads CASSPYPRGTYEQYF. The CDR3 coding sequence is TGTGCCAGCAGTCCCTATCCGCGCGGGACCTACGAGCAGTACTTC.